These 20 T cell receptor beta chains share one sample of origin, sequenced in a study of tumor and adjacent non-tumor tissue in lung cancer. This sample's RNA came from whole unsorted tissue. TCRbeta libraries were built with three rounds of nested PCR, modified from ARM-PCR. TCRdb fed the multiplex PCR reads into MiXCR, producing one record per CDR3 protein. The table lists around 74,000 distinct CDR3 sequences, about two thirds of them singletons. Source material: lung tumor tissue. The receptors here all came from a woman in her 70s with non-small cell lung cancer.

This clonotype has only a few counts. The genes are TRBV20-1 and TRBJ2-5, with TRBD2 matching 7 bases. CDR1 is DFQATT and CDR2 is SNEGSKA in the germline V gene (reference sequence). This CDR3 spans 15 amino acids. V gave up 8 bases and J gave up 0 bases; unmatched junction bases: 12. CDR3 loop: CSTVGQRDYQETQYF. Written as DNA, the CDR3 is TGCAGTACTGTGGGTCAGCGGGACTACCAAGAGACCCAGTACTTC.

This clonotype was seen only once. CDR3 sequence: CASSLTDRERQETQYF. The CDR3 nucleotides are TGTGCCAGCAGCCTGACGGACAGGGAGCGACAAGAGACCCAGTACTTC. This chain connects TRBV7-9 to TRBJ2-5; 8 positions match TRBD1. The CDR3 has 16 amino acids. From germline, CDR1 is SEHNR and CDR2 FQNEAQ (reference sequence). J lost 2 bases, V lost 5 bases, and 10 bases had no gene match.

This CDR3 reads CASSHGLAGGGRNIQYF. CDR3 nucleotides: TGTGCCAGCAGCCACGGACTAGCGGGAGGTGGTAGAAACATTCAGTACTTC. The rearrangement joins TRBV5-4 to TRBJ2-4; 14 positions match TRBD2. Germline V CDR1 and CDR2: SGHNT, YYREEE (reference sequence). The V segment lost 4 bases and the J segment 6 bases; nucleotides outside the gene matches: 9. The CDR3 has 17 amino acids.

This clonotype was counted between two and nine times. Because the CDR3 is missing its conserved closing phenylalanine or tryptophan, this is likely a read error. The chain links TRBV5-4 to TRBJ2-2, with 10 bases matching TRBD2. Trimming at V came to 0 bases and at J to 6 bases, leaving 5 bases not matched to a gene. Looked up from germline, CDR1 is SGHNT and CDR2 is YYREEE (reference sequence). This CDR3 comprises 16 residues. CDR3 DNA sequence: TGTGCCAGCAGCTTGGCGCTAGCGGGAGCGGCCGGGGAGCTGTTTTCT. This sequence encodes CASSLALAGAAGELFS.

The chain employs TRBV11-3 and TRBJ2-1, with 14 bases identical to TRBD2. The V gene end was trimmed by 4 bases and the J gene end by 6 bases; junction bases not matched to a gene: 5. Germline loops: CDR1 SGHNT, CDR2 YENEEA. This CDR3 is built from 16 residues. Written as DNA, the CDR3 is TGTGCCAGCAGCTCGGAGGGGACTAGCGGGGGCAATGAGCAGTTCTTC. Protein sequence: CASSSEGTSGGNEQFF.

This clonotype turned up a few times. A much larger clone lies a single base off, so this may be a read error. The chain is built from TRBV28 and TRBJ2-6; the D gene is possibly TRBD1 (6 bases). Per germline, CDR1 MDHEN and CDR2 SYDVKM. This CDR3 has 16 amino acids. The CDR3 nucleotides read TGTGTCAGTACTCCGGGACACTTCTCTGGGGCCAACGTCCTGACTTTC. As protein: CVSTPGHFSGANVLTF.

A note on this clonotype: At one of its ends the junction is not consistent with the germline gene, which may arise from a read error. The rearrangement links TRBV20-1 to TRBJ1-6; D remains unclear. Germline CDR1 is DFQATT and CDR2 is SNEGSKA (reference sequence). CDR3 length: 14 amino acids. The CDR3 DNA follows: TGCAGTGCCAAAGTCGAAAGGAAGTTTCCACCTCTCCACTTT. It translates to CSAKVERKFPPLHF.

This chain links TRBV6-5 with TRBJ2-7; 7 nucleotides line up with TRBD1. The CDR3 runs 16 residues. The germline gives CDR1 MNHEY, CDR2 SVGAGI. Here the CDR3 DNA reads TGTGGCAGTAGTCAGCTCCGGGACAGCAACGCCTACGAGCAGTACTTC. Translation: CGSSQLRDSNAYEQYF.

As for this clonotype: The junction differs from germline at one of its ends, possibly a read error. This sequence joins TRBV14 and TRBJ2-7, with D hard to call. The germline V gene has CDR1 SGHDN and CDR2 FVKESK. The CDR3 has 15 amino acids. The chain's CDR3 is CASSPINQASCEQYF. Written as DNA, the CDR3 is TGTGCCAGCAGCCCCATTAACCAGGCCTCCTGCGAGCAATACTTC.

About this clonotype itself: The missing conserved phenylalanine or tryptophan at the end of this CDR3 makes a read error likely. The genes are TRBV6-2 or TRBV6-3 and TRBJ2-7, with 7 bases lining up with TRBD2. The CDR3 totals 17 residues. Germline V lookup: CDR1 MNHEY, CDR2 SVGEGT. V dropped 8 bases and J dropped 0; count of bases not matched to a gene: 16. CDR3 residues: CASSVESGKRISYEQYL. CDR3 sequence (DNA): TGTGCCAGCTCCGTGGAGAGCGGGAAGCGAATCTCCTACGAGCAGTACCTC.

This chain joins TRBV29-1 and TRBJ2-2; 9 bases are a match to TRBD2. Per the germline V gene, CDR1 is SQVTM and CDR2 is ANQGSEA. CDR3 length: 12 amino acids. The CDR3 sequence: CNARTSAGELFF. The CDR3, as DNA: TGCAATGCTAGGACTAGCGCCGGGGAGCTGTTTTTT.

A note on this clonotype: One end of the junction is discordant with germline, which a read error may explain. The rearrangement links TRBV4-2 to TRBJ2-7, with D perhaps given as TRBD1 or TRBD2 (5 bases each). Germline V CDR1 and CDR2: LGHNA, YNFKEQ. There are 15 residues in the CDR3. The CDR3 bases are TGTGCCAGCATCCCCTTGGGACCGCAATCCTACGAGCGGTACTTC. Protein product: CASIPLGPQSYERYF.

To note about this clonotype: Just one base apart from a much larger clone, this may be a read error. J is TRBJ2-7 and V is TRBV5-1; D is unresolved. The CDR3 covers 14 residues. Germline-derived CDR1 and CDR2 are SGHRS and YFSETQ. Trimming shortened V by 4 bases and J by 2 bases, and 13 bases separated the two germline ends. This chain's CDR3 is CASSQTNGAYEQYF. As DNA, the CDR3 is TGCGCCAGCAGCCAAACGAATGGGGCCTACGAGCAGTACTTC.

A remark on this clonotype: A junction boundary mismatches the germline segment, possibly from a read error. The chain joins TRBV11-3 to TRBJ2-1, with 10 nucleotides matching TRBD2. The germline V gene encodes CDR1 SGHNT and CDR2 YENEEA. The CDR3 is 15 amino acids. For the CDR3, the DNA is TGTGTCAGCAGCTTAGCTAGCGGGAGCTATAATGAGCAGATCTTC. It is translated as CVSSLASGSYNEQIF.

In this sample, this clonotype turned up many times. The rearrangement uses TRBV30 and TRBJ1-1, with D possibly TRBD1 on 6 matching bases. Germline CDR1 is GTSNPN and CDR2 is SVGIG (reference sequence). V was clipped by 8 bases and J by 4 bases, with 23 bases between them. The CDR3 totals 15 residues. The CDR3 sequence is CARRTSGAFSTEAFF. CDR3 bases: TGTGCCCGCCGTACGTCAGGGGCTTTTAGCACTGAAGCTTTCTTT.

This clonotype rates as medium-sized. The chain combines TRBV20-1 with TRBJ2-1, with 11 bases that match TRBD2. After removal of 3 bases from V and 5 bases from J, the junction contained 12 bases not matched to a gene. CDR3 length: 17 residues. Germline V lookup: CDR1 DFQATT, CDR2 SNEGSKA (reference sequence). The CDR3 region has the DNA TGCAGTGCTAGTGCACGCTGGGCGGGACTAGCGGACAATGAGCAGTTCTTC. This encodes CSASARWAGLADNEQFF.

The gene calls are TRBV29-1 and TRBJ2-7; D not certain. The CDR3 consists of 11 residues. Germline CDR1 reads SQVTM; CDR2 reads ANQGSEA. The CDR3 nucleotides are TGCACAGTTGAAAGTGAATCCGAGCAGTACTTC. It specifies CTVESESEQYF.

The CDR3 DNA is TGTGCTAGTGGTTTGGCGCTGACGACAGGGACCTACAATGAGCAGTTCTTC. Translation: CASGLALTTGTYNEQFF. The J gene is TRBJ2-1, the V gene TRBV12-5, with TRBD1 identical over 7 bases. Germline lookup yields CDR1 LGHNT and CDR2 FRNRAP. CDR3 length: 17 amino acids. J gave up 2 bases and V 1 base, and 8 bases lay outside the gene matches.

This clonotype turned up a few times. One junction end does not reproduce the germline sequence, and a read error may be involved. The V call is TRBV4-2, the J call TRBJ2-7; 9 bases agree with TRBD1. CDR1 is LGHNA, CDR2 YNFKEQ, per germline. The CDR3 runs 17 residues. The CDR3 loop reads CVSSQDPGGTGLNEQYF. The CDR3 nucleotides read TGTGTCAGCAGCCAAGATCCCGGAGGGACAGGGCTAAACGAGCAGTACTTC.

Worth noting for this clonotype: Likely a read error: the CDR3 ends without its conserved phenylalanine or tryptophan. The V call is TRBV28, the J call TRBJ2-7; TRBD2 aligns across 9 bases. The CDR3 contains 12 residues. Germline loops: CDR1 MDHEN, CDR2 SYDVKM. With V trimmed by 3 bases and J by 9 bases, 3 bases remained unmatched. The CDR3 spells CASSLTSGLQYS. CDR3 nucleotide sequence: TGTGCCAGCAGTTTGACTAGCGGTTTGCAGTACTCC.